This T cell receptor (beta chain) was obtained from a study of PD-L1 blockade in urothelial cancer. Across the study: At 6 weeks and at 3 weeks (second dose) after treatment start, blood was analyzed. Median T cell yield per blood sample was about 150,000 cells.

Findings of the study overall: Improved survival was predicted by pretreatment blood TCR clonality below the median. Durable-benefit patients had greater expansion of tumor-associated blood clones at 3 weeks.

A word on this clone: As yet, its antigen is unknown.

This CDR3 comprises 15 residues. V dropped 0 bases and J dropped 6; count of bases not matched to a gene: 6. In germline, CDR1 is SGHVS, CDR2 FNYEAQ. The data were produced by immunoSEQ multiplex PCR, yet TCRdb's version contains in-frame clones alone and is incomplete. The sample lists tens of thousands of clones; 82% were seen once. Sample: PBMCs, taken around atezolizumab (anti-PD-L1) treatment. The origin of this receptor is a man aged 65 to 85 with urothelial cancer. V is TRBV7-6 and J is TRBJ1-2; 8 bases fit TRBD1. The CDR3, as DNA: TGTGCCAGCAGCTTAGCCTTACAGGGGGAGAATGGCTACACCTTC. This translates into CASSLALQGENGYTF.